This T cell receptor beta chain stems from a study of Ad26.COV2.S vaccination and SARS-CoV-2 variants. Background on the study: Donor allocation was to the COV1001 Ad26.COV2.S trial arm. Intramuscularly, Ad26.COV2.S was given either once or twice, 56 days apart.

Study outcomes and limitations: Breadth and depth estimates from TCRs may understate total T cell responses.

Generated by immunoSEQ multiplex PCR, the TCRdb table keeps only in-frame clones and is missing some. The data contain about 440,000 clones, around 90% of them singletons. A word on this clone: Its antigen is still unknown.

From germline, CDR1 is LNHDA and CDR2 SQIVND (reference sequence). The CDR3 is 17 amino acids. V was pared by 3 bases and J by 1 base, with 13 bases between. The treatment was: around 19 received Ad26.COV2.S at low or high dose, single or two shots; roughly five received placebo; per-sample allocation not given. The samples were gathered on day 63 after the first injection of vaccine or placebo. The shot given was an Ad26 vector that makes Wuhan-strain SARS-CoV-2 spike. The sequence was collected from a person aged 18-65 years who received the Ad26.COV2.S COVID-19 vaccine or a placebo. This specimen was peripheral blood, taken in a trial of Ad26.COV2.S vaccine versus placebo. This chain links TRBV19 with TRBJ2-6; the D is unclear. DNA for the CDR3: TGTGCCAGTAGTATCGTCCAAGGGCGTTCTGGGGCCAACGTCCTGACTTTC. Protein sequence: CASSIVQGRSGANVLTF.